This T cell receptor beta chain was observed in a study of T cell responses to AZD1222 COVID-19 vaccine. Using immunoSEQ multiplex PCR, the repertoire was profiled, and TCRdb retains in-frame clones only, with some absent. The table includes approximately 190,000 clones, about 94% detected once. CDR3 length: 12 amino acids. The V end lost 3 bases, the J end lost 9 bases, and 6 bases lay between the germline ends. Comment on this clone: Antigen specificity is unknown. Other DNA sequences of this sample code for an identical CDR3.

The study, taken as a whole, reports: It should be noted that donors were predominantly white British and more often female, and clonal diversity was possibly underestimated. Repertoire sampling happened only post peak T cell response.

The chain combines TRBV12-3 or TRBV12-4 with TRBJ1-6; D gene unclear. Sequenced here: peripheral blood, sampled 28 days after the second AZD1222 dose. The source is an adult who received the AZD1222 COVID-19 vaccine. CDR3 sequence: CASSFEGSPLHF. In DNA, the CDR3 is TGTGCCAGCAGTTTCGAGGGTTCACCCCTCCACTTT.